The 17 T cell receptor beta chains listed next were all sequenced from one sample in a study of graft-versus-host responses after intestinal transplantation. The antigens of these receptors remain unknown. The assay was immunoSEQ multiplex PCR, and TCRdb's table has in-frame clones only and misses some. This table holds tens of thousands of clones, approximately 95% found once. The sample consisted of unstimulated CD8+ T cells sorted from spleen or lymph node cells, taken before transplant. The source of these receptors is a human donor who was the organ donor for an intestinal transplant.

The CDR3 sequence: CASSLTPGDRAGYTF. CDR3 DNA sequence: TGTGCCAGCAGCTTAACCCCGGGGGACAGGGCTGGCTACACCTTC. This chain uses TRBV7-9 with TRBJ1-2; 9 positions agree with TRBD1. This CDR3 comprises 15 residues. Germline-derived CDR1 and CDR2 are SEHNR and FQNEAQ (reference sequence). Trimming removed 2 bases from V and 7 bases from J; junction bases left unmatched: 8.

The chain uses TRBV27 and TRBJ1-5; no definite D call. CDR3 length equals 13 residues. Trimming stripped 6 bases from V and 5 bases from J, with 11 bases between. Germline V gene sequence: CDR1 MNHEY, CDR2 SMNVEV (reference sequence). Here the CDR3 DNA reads TGTGCCAGCAGGCCAAAACACTATCAGCCCCAGCATTTT. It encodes CASRPKHYQPQHF.

CDR3 protein: CASSNRDRGVIEQFF. CDR3 coding DNA: TGTGCCAGCAGCAACCGGGACAGGGGAGTGATTGAGCAGTTCTTC. The chain has TRBV13 and TRBJ2-1, with 10 bases fitting TRBD1. Germline CDR1 reads PRHDT; CDR2 reads FYEKMQ (reference sequence). Trimming cost V 5 bases and J 9 bases; bases outside gene matches: 10. CDR3 length: 15 amino acids.

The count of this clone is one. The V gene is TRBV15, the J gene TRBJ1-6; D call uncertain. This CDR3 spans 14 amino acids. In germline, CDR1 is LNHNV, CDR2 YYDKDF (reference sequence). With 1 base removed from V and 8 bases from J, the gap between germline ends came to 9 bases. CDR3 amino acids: CATSRGEWDSPLHF. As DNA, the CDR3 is TGTGCCACCAGCAGAGGGGAGTGGGATTCACCCCTCCACTTT.

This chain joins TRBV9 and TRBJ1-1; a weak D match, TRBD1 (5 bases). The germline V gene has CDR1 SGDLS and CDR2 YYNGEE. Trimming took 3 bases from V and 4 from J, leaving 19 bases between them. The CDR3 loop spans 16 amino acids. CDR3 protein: CASSDNLKGTGTEAFF. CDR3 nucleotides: TGTGCCAGCAGCGACAATCTGAAGGGGACGGGCACTGAAGCTTTCTTT.

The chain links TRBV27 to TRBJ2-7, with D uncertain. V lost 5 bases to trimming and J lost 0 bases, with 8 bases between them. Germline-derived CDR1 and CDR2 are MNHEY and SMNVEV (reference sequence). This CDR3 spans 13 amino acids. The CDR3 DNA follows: TGTGCCAGCAGTCCCCACAGCTCCTACGAGCAGTACTTC. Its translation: CASSPHSSYEQYF.

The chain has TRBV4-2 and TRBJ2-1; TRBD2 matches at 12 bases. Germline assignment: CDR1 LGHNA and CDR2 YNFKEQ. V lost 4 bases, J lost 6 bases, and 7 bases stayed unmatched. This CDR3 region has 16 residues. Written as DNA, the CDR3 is TGTGCCAGCAGCCTCGAGCCTAGCGGGGGGGGCAATGAGCAGTTCTTC. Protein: CASSLEPSGGGNEQFF.

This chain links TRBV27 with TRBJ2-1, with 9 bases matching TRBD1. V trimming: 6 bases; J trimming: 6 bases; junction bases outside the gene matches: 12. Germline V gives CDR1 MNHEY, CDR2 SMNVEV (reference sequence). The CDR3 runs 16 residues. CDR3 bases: TGTGCCAGCAGCCCCTCACAGGGGGCGGCCGTCAATGAGCAGTTCTTC. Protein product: CASSPSQGAAVNEQFF.

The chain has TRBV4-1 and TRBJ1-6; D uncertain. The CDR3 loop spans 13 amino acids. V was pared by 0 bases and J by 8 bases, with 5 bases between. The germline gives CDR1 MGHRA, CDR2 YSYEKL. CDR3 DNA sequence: TGCGCCAGCAGCCAAGATCTTGATTCACCCCTCCACTTT. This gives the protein CASSQDLDSPLHF.

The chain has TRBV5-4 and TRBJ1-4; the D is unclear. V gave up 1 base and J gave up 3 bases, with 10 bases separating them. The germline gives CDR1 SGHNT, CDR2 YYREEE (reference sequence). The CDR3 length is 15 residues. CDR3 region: CASSLIGSSNEKLFF. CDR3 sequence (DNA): TGTGCCAGCAGCTTGATCGGGTCCTCTAATGAAAAACTGTTTTTT.

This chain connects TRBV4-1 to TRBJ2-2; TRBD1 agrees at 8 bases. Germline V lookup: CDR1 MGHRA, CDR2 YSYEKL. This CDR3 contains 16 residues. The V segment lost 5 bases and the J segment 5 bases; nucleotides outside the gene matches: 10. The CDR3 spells CASSNVPGGLTGELFF. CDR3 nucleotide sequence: TGCGCCAGCAGCAACGTACCAGGGGGCTTGACCGGGGAGCTGTTTTTT.

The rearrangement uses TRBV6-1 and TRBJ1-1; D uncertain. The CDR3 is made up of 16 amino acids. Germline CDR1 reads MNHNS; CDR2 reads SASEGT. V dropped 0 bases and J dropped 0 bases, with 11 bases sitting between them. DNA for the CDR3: TGTGCCAGCAGTGAAGCCCATTTTAGTATGAACACTGAAGCTTTCTTT. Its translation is CASSEAHFSMNTEAFF.

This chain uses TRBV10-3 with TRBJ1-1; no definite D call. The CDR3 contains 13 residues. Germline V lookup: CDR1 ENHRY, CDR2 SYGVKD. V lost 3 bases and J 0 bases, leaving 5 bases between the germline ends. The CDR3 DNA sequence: TGTGCCATCAGTGATGGGGTGAACACTGAAGCTTTCTTT. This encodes CAISDGVNTEAFF.

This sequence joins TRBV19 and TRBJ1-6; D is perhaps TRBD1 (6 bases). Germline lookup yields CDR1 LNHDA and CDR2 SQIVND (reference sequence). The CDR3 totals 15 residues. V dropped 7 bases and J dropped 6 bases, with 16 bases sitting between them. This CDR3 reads CASNEGTSVNSPLHF. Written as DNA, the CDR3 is TGTGCCAGTAACGAAGGGACATCGGTTAATTCACCCCTCCACTTT. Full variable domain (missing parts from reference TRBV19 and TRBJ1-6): DGGITQSPKYLFRKEGQNVTLSCEQNLNHDAMYWYRQDPGQGLRLIYYSQIVNDFQKGDIAEGYSVSREKKESFPLTVTSAQKNPTAFYLCASNEGTSVNSPLHFGNGTRLTVT.

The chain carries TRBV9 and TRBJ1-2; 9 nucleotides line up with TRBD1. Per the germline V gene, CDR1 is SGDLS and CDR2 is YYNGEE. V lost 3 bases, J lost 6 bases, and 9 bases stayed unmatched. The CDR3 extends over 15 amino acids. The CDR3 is CASSGPGTGSNGYTF. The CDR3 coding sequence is TGTGCCAGCAGCGGTCCCGGGACAGGGTCAAATGGCTACACCTTC.

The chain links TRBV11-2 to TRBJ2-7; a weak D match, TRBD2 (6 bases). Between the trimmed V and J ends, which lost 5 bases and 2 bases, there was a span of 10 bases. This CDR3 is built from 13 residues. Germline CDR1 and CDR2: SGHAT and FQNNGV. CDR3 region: CASSLGTAYEQYF. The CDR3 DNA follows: TGTGCCAGCAGCCTAGGGACTGCCTACGAGCAGTACTTC.

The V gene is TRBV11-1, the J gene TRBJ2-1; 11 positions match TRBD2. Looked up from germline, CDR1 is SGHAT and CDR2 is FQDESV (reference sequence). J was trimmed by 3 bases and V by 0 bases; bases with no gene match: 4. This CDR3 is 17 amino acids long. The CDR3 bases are TGTGCCAGCAGCTTAGCGGCTAGCGGGGGGAACTACAATGAGCAGTTCTTC. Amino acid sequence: CASSLAASGGNYNEQFF.